This T cell receptor beta chain stems from a study of blood T cell repertoires in COVID-19. Overall study: The United States, Italy and Spain supplied acute and convalescent COVID-19 samples. Sources were T cells, B-cell-depleted T cells, or PBMCs; the material itself was cDNA or gDNA.

Method: immunoSEQ multiplex PCR; TCRdb's copy keeps in-frame clones and lacks some. In the table there are around 99,000 clones, under 90% of which are singletons. The source material was peripheral blood. The TCR sequence derives from a woman in her forties or fifties with acute or convalescent COVID-19.

The CDR3 nucleotides read TGTGCCGCCCACTCCGGGAACACTGAAGCTTTCTTT. As protein: CAAHSGNTEAFF. The V call is TRBV28, the J call TRBJ1-1, with D uncertain. There are 12 residues in the CDR3. Germline lookup yields CDR1 MDHEN and CDR2 SYDVKM. Deletions cut 11 bases from V and 1 base from J, with 11 bases between.